This T cell receptor (beta chain) was identified in a study of blood T cell repertoires in COVID-19. About the research overall: Samples of COVID-19 (acute and convalescent) were obtained from the United States, Italy and Spain. T cells, B-cell-depleted T cells, or PBMCs supplied cDNA or gDNA.

Germline lookup yields CDR1 SGHRS and CDR2 YFSETQ. The V end lost 0 bases, the J end lost 3 bases, and 12 bases lay between the germline ends. This CDR3 spans 15 amino acids. Sequencing used immunoSEQ multiplex PCR; TCRdb keeps in-frame clones, though not all of them. The table shows 100,000 to 150,000 clones, with 86% occurring only once. This receptor was identified in a man between 65 and 79 years old who had recovered from COVID-19. The material sequenced was peripheral blood. This chain joins TRBV5-1 and TRBJ1-1; D is uncertain. CDR3 sequence reads: CASSLGASLDTEAFF. In DNA, the CDR3 is TGCGCCAGCAGCTTGGGTGCCAGTCTGGACACTGAAGCTTTCTTT.